The sequence of this T cell receptor (beta chain) was determined in a study of Ad26.COV2.S vaccination and SARS-CoV-2 variants. Study conclusions and caveats: Vaccine recipients and placebo recipients showed similar non-spike TCR breadth. Researchers cautioned that TCR breadth and depth analyses may have underestimated total T cell responses.

The repertoire was sequenced with immunoSEQ multiplex PCR; TCRdb's copy has only in-frame clones and lacks some. Of about 280,000 clones listed, 87% are singletons. In regard to this clone: What it recognizes is unknown.

There are 14 residues in the CDR3. Germline V gene lookup returns CDR1 SEHNR and CDR2 FQNEAQ (reference sequence). The V and J ends lost 0 bases and 4 bases respectively, with 9 bases between them. Treatment in this sample: over 15 received Ad26.COV2.S at low or high dose, single or two shots; about 5 received placebo; per-sample allocation not given. Following the first vaccine or placebo injection, samples were taken on day 63. This receptor was obtained from a person between 18 and 65 years old who received the Ad26.COV2.S COVID-19 vaccine or a placebo. The rearrangement uses TRBV7-9 and TRBJ2-5; D may be TRBD2 (6 bases). The specimen comprised peripheral blood, sampled in a trial of Ad26.COV2.S vaccine versus placebo. The CDR3 here is CASSLAGGRETQYF. CDR3 in DNA: TGTGCCAGCAGCTTAGCGGGAGGTAGAGAGACCCAGTACTTC.